This TCR beta chain was recorded in a study of blood T cells in healthy people across ages. V was clipped by 3 bases and J by 2 bases, with 12 bases between them. This CDR3 has 15 residues. This clonotype was found a few times. Using a J-beta primer mix together with a sample-barcoded 5' primer, a second PCR was run for about 7 to 12 cycles. TCRdb independently ran MiXCR on the 5' RACE reads; one entry per CDR3 protein. The data hold some 1,500,000 distinct CDR3 sequences, with 35% to 45% observed a single time. The J gene is TRBJ2-3, the V gene TRBV12-3 or TRBV12-4; D is undetermined. This sequence was found in a woman aged 18-29 years in good health. Sequenced input: blood. The CDR3 DNA follows: TGTGCCAGCAGTTTGTACCGGGTCGCCACAGATACGCAGTATTTT. Amino acid sequence: CASSLYRVATDTQYF.